The next 14 T cell receptor beta chains were all read from a single sample in a study of OX40 agonist ivuxolimab in advanced cancers. The method was immunoSEQ multiplex PCR; TCRdb's version includes in-frame clones alone and lacks a portion of them. The data show around 35,000 clones, more than 85% seen once. The source material was CD4+ or CD8+ T cells sorted from blood, sampled in a trial of the OX40 agonist ivuxolimab. The source of these receptors is an adult with an advanced solid tumor such as melanoma, head and neck, liver or kidney cancer.

The rearrangement joins TRBV2 to TRBJ1-5; no clear D. The length of the CDR3 is 13 residues. CDR1 and CDR2 (germline): SNHLY, FYNNEI. With 7 bases removed from V and 0 bases from J, the gap between germline ends came to 7 bases. The CDR3 here is CASKGSSNQPQHF. CDR3 sequence (DNA): TGTGCCAGCAAGGGCAGTAGCAATCAGCCCCAGCATTTT.

The chain combines TRBV7-3 with TRBJ1-2; unclear D gene. V lost 2 bases and J lost 3, with 7 bases in between. CDR1 and CDR2 (germline): SGHTA, FQGTGA. The CDR3 consists of 13 residues. The CDR3 DNA reads TGTGCCAGCAGCTTACCCAGCGACTATGGCTACACCTTC. Amino acid sequence: CASSLPSDYGYTF.

In its sample, this clone was seen once. A read error may produce the germline difference seen at one junction end. The rearrangement uses TRBV7-7 and TRBJ2-2; D is possibly TRBD2 (6 bases). The CDR3 covers 15 residues. The germline V gene encodes CDR1 SSHAT and CDR2 FNYEAQ (reference sequence). CDR3 in amino acids: CASSFKAGNTGELFF. The DNA of the CDR3 is TGTGCTAGCAGCTTTAAAGCGGGGAACACCGGGGAGCTGTTTTTT.

This clone has just a few counts. The chain carries TRBV25-1 and TRBJ1-4; possibly TRBD1 for D (5 bases). The V gene lost 4 bases and the J gene lost 7 bases, with 7 bases spanning the gap. Germline V gene data show CDR1 as MGHDK and CDR2 as SYGVNS. The CDR3 runs to 12 residues. The CDR3 sequence: CASSVGGEKLFF. CDR3 in DNA: TGTGCCAGCAGTGTCGGGGGTGAAAAACTGTTTTTT.

The chain carries TRBV5-1 and TRBJ1-6; the D is unclear. V lost 4 bases to trimming and J lost 0 bases, with 14 bases between them. CDR3 length: 17 amino acids. CDR1 is SGHRS, CDR2 YFSETQ, per germline. The CDR3 sequence: CASSLDRLYSYNSPLHF. For the CDR3, the DNA is TGCGCCAGCAGCCTGGACCGTCTTTACTCCTATAATTCACCCCTCCACTTT.

This CDR3 reads CASSHQQDVDTQYF. The CDR3 coding sequence is TGTGCCAGCAGCCACCAACAGGACGTAGATACGCAGTATTTT. The chain links TRBV11-3 to TRBJ2-3, with D possibly matching TRBD1 (5 bases). V was trimmed by 5 bases and J by 5 bases, leaving 14 bases between them. CDR3 size: 14 residues. The germline CDR1 and CDR2 sequences are SGHNT and YENEEA.

The chain joins TRBV6-5 to TRBJ2-3; 7 bases line up with TRBD2. Looked up from germline, CDR1 is MNHEY and CDR2 is SVGAGI. The length of the CDR3 is 13 residues. V shed 0 bases, J shed 10 bases, and the junction held 4 bases outside the gene matches. CDR3 sequence (DNA): TGTGCCAGCAGTTACTCGACCCGGGGGGCGCAGTATTTT. Protein: CASSYSTRGAQYF.

The CDR3 nucleotides read TGTGCCAGTAGTCCCACCCAGGGGTCTAACTATGGCTACACCTTC. Its translation is CASSPTQGSNYGYTF. J is TRBJ1-2 and V is TRBV19, with a tentative D call TRBD1 (6 bases). Trimming shortened V by 5 bases and J by 0 bases, and 13 bases separated the two germline ends. The germline V gene has CDR1 LNHDA and CDR2 SQIVND (reference sequence). This CDR3 is 15 amino acids long.

The chain has TRBV7-3 and TRBJ2-7; possibly TRBD1 or TRBD2 for D (5 bases each). The CDR3 is 13 residues long. The germline CDR1 and CDR2 sequences are SGHTA and FQGTGA. V lost 4 bases to trimming and J lost 7 bases, with 14 bases between them. The CDR3 DNA reads TGTGCCAGCAGCTCGAGAGGGGAAGGTGAGCAGTACTTC. Protein product: CASSSRGEGEQYF.

The chain couples TRBV7-8 to TRBJ1-1; no clear D. The CDR3 is 15 amino acids. Trimming removed 4 bases at V and 4 bases at J, with 16 bases between. Looked up from germline, CDR1 is SGHVS and CDR2 is FQNEAQ. CDR3: CASSSPAGGSTEAFF. The CDR3 nucleotides are TGTGCCAGCAGCTCTCCTGCCGGTGGATCCACTGAAGCTTTCTTT.

The V gene is TRBV6-1, the J gene TRBJ1-4; D might be TRBD1 (5 bases). The germline gives CDR1 MNHNS, CDR2 SASEGT. The V and J ends lost 6 bases and 2 bases respectively, with 10 bases between them. This CDR3 spans 14 amino acids. For the CDR3, the DNA is TGTGCCAGCAGAGCCGGGGGGACTAATGAAAAACTGTTTTTT. Protein sequence: CASRAGGTNEKLFF.

J is TRBJ2-7 and V is TRBV6-4; 9 bases align to TRBD1. V dropped 6 bases and J dropped 6; count of bases not matched to a gene: 9. The CDR3 consists of 14 residues. The V gene's germline CDR1 is MRHNA and CDR2 SNTAGT. The CDR3 nucleotides read TGTGCCAGCAGCTCGCCCGGGACAGGGCGCGAGCAGTACTTC. The encoded protein is CASSSPGTGREQYF.

The chain carries TRBV18 and TRBJ1-4; TRBD1 agrees at 7 bases. Germline CDR1 reads KGHSH; CDR2 reads LQKENI. The length of the CDR3 is 15 residues. Losses at the gene ends were 3 bases for V and 2 bases for J; bases not matched to a gene: 3. CDR3 sequence reads: CASSPDRDTNEKLFF. The CDR3 nucleotides are TGTGCCAGCTCACCCGACAGGGATACTAATGAAAAACTGTTTTTT.

This clone was observed a few times. The V and J genes are TRBV5-4 and TRBJ2-3; 12 bases line up with TRBD2. CDR3 length: 16 amino acids. The V gene end was trimmed by 3 bases and the J gene end by 1 base; junction bases not matched to a gene: 3. Germline V gene lookup returns CDR1 SGHNT and CDR2 YYREEE (reference sequence). The CDR3: CASSSRLAGGTDTQYF. In DNA form, the CDR3 reads TGTGCCAGCAGCTCTAGACTAGCGGGGGGCACAGATACGCAGTATTTT.